Below are 15 T cell receptor beta chains sequenced from a single sample in a study of vaccination and CD4 T cells after COVID-19. The antigens of these receptors remain unknown. Treatment indicated: roughly 10-day PBMC culture with coronavirus spike peptide pools or control peptides (ViraFEST assay). With the Oncomine TCR Beta short-read assay, DNA from cultured CD4+ T cells was sequenced. In TCRdb, the PCR reads were re-called with MiXCR into one record per CDR3 protein. The data contain around 26,000 distinct CDR3 sequences, about 41% of them singletons. Sample: CD4+ T cells from blood, cultured in vitro. The receptors derive from a human donor who had recovered from COVID-19.

The gene calls are TRBV6-1 and TRBJ2-1; TRBD1 matches at 8 bases. The CDR3 consists of 15 residues. V trimming: 5 bases; J trimming: 7 bases; junction bases outside the gene matches: 10. Germline lookup yields CDR1 MNHNS and CDR2 SASEGT. CDR3 sequence: CASSPRTGYGNEQFF. For the CDR3, the DNA is TGTGCCAGCAGTCCCCGGACAGGGTATGGTAATGAGCAGTTCTTC.

The rearrangement joins TRBV7-3 to TRBJ2-2; 8 bases fit TRBD2. CDR3 size: 15 residues. In germline, CDR1 is SGHTA, CDR2 FQGTGA. V lost 3 bases, J lost 4 bases, and 4 bases stayed unmatched. In nucleotides, the CDR3 is TGTGCCAGCAGCTTCATCGGGGGGGCCACCGGGGAGCTGTTTTTT. It encodes CASSFIGGATGELFF.

CDR3 DNA: TGTGCCAGCAGCCCCAGGGTTGGCCCCTATAATTCACCCCTCCACTTT. It is translated as CASSPRVGPYNSPLHF. The V and J genes are TRBV5-5 and TRBJ1-6; a possible D gene is TRBD1 (5 bases). The V end lost 4 bases, the J end lost 2 bases, and 13 bases lay between the germline ends. CDR3 size: 16 residues. CDR1 and CDR2 from the germline V gene are SGHKS and YYEKEE (reference sequence).

A few counts support this clonotype. The chain carries TRBV20-1 and TRBJ1-1, with 7 bases lining up with TRBD1. The V and J ends lost 5 bases and 7 bases, in that order; junction bases with no gene match: 13. Germline assignment: CDR1 DFQATT and CDR2 SNEGSKA (reference sequence). This CDR3 is built from 14 residues. The CDR3, as DNA: TGCAGTGCTCCGGACAGGCAGGGGGTAAATGAAGCTTTCTTT. This codes for CSAPDRQGVNEAFF.

The chain links TRBV7-2 to TRBJ1-5; TRBD1 might be the D (6 bases). Germline CDR1 and CDR2: SGHTA and FQGNSA. V was shortened by 5 bases and J by 3 bases, with 14 bases between the two germline ends. The CDR3 contains 15 residues. The CDR3 sequence: CASSQQDSTNQPQHF. Here the CDR3 DNA reads TGTGCCAGCAGCCAACAGGACAGCACCAATCAGCCCCAGCATTTT. Full variable domain (outside the CDR3, taken from reference TRBV7-2 and TRBJ1-5): GAGVSQSPSNKVTEKGKDVELRCDPISGHTALYWYRQSLGQGLEFLIYFQGNSAPDKSGLPSDRFSAERTGGSVSTLTIQRTQQEDSAVYLCASSQQDSTNQPQHFGDGTRLSIL.

CDR3 region: CASSLARNGYEQYF. CDR3 DNA sequence: TGTGCCAGCAGCTTAGCGCGAAACGGATACGAGCAGTACTTC. The chain is built from TRBV7-9 and TRBJ2-7; D is undetermined. V dropped 0 bases and J dropped 4 bases, with 10 bases sitting between them. There are 14 residues in the CDR3. The V gene's germline CDR1 is SEHNR and CDR2 FQNEAQ (reference sequence). The full variable domain, with the rest looked up from reference TRBV7-9 and TRBJ2-7, is DTGVSQNPRHKITKRGQNVTFRCDPISEHNRLYWYRQTLGQGPEFLTYFQNEAQLEKSRLLSDRFSAERPKGSFSTLEIQRTEQGDSAMYLCASSLARNGYEQYFGPGTRLTVT.

This clonotype was observed a few times. V is TRBV6-1 and J is TRBJ2-7, with 7 nucleotides matching TRBD1. The trim removed 1 base at V and 0 bases at J, leaving 0 bases unmatched. The CDR3 length is 14 residues. The germline V gene encodes CDR1 MNHNS and CDR2 SASEGT. DNA of the CDR3: TGTGCCAGCAGTGAAGGGGACAGCTCCTACGAGCAGTACTTC. As protein: CASSEGDSSYEQYF.

The rearrangement uses TRBV7-2 and TRBJ2-7; 8 nucleotides agree with TRBD1. J gave up 2 bases and V 5 bases, and 5 bases lay outside the gene matches. The germline V gene has CDR1 SGHTA and CDR2 FQGNSA. The CDR3 is 14 residues long. The CDR3 sequence is CASSIGQGPYEQYF. The DNA of the CDR3 is TGTGCCAGCAGCATAGGACAGGGACCCTACGAGCAGTACTTC.

V usage is TRBV6-2 or TRBV6-3 and J usage is TRBJ2-7, with D perhaps matching TRBD1 (5 bases). This CDR3 spans 16 amino acids. Trimming stripped 5 bases from V and 6 bases from J, with 23 bases between. Per germline, CDR1 MNHEY and CDR2 SVGEGT. The CDR3 sequence: CASSHSPRRQSGEQYF. In DNA, the CDR3 is TGTGCCAGCAGTCATTCCCCCCGCCGACAGTCGGGCGAGCAGTACTTC.

The CDR3 loop is CASSRREGRSYNEQFF. The CDR3 DNA reads as TGTGCCAGCAGTAGGCGGGAGGGCCGGTCCTACAATGAGCAGTTCTTC. This chain links TRBV25-1 with TRBJ2-1; 9 nucleotides align to TRBD2. Germline loops: CDR1 MGHDK, CDR2 SYGVNS. The CDR3 consists of 16 residues. V was clipped by 5 bases and J by 1 base; unmatched bases: 6.

The rearrangement links TRBV7-9 to TRBJ2-7; 7 nucleotides agree with TRBD1. This CDR3 contains 13 residues. CDR1 is SEHNR, CDR2 FQNEAQ, per germline (reference sequence). The V segment lost 4 bases and the J segment 6 bases; nucleotides outside the gene matches: 6. CDR3 DNA: TGTGCCAGCAGCTCCCGACAGGGTGGCGAGCAGTACTTC. Translated: CASSSRQGGEQYF.

The chain links TRBV19 to TRBJ1-2, with 9 bases identical to TRBD1. Germline V CDR1 and CDR2: LNHDA, SQIVND (reference sequence). Trimming cost V 2 bases and J 4 bases; bases outside gene matches: 5. This CDR3 spans 15 amino acids. CDR3 bases: TGTGCCAGTAGTATACCTACAGGGGGCAGCTATGGCTACACCTTC. Amino acids: CASSIPTGGSYGYTF.

This chain joins TRBV5-4 and TRBJ2-3; possibly TRBD1 or TRBD2 for D (5 bases each). With 0 bases removed from V and 8 bases from J, the gap between germline ends came to 13 bases. Per the germline V gene, CDR1 is SGHNT and CDR2 is YYREEE (reference sequence). The CDR3 consists of 14 residues. The CDR3 region is CASSLDSGAGTQYF. In nucleotides, the CDR3 is TGTGCCAGCAGCTTGGACTCCGGGGCGGGTACGCAGTATTTT. The entire variable domain, with the rest obtained from reference TRBV5-4 and TRBJ2-3, is as follows: ETGVTQSPTHLIKTRGQQVTLRCSSQSGHNTVSWYQQALGQGPQFIFQYYREEENGRGNFPPRFSGLQFPNYSSELNVNALELDDSALYLCASSLDSGAGTQYFGPGTRLTVL.

DNA for the CDR3: TGCGCCAGCAGCCAAGGAAGACTGGAGGTCCCAGGCTACACCTTC. Its protein product is CASSQGRLEVPGYTF. This chain connects TRBV4-1 to TRBJ1-2; D is unclear. Per germline, CDR1 MGHRA and CDR2 YSYEKL. The CDR3 is made up of 15 amino acids. Trimming shortened V by 1 base and J by 8 bases, and 17 bases separated the two germline ends.

The V call is TRBV10-2, the J call TRBJ2-3, with D perhaps TRBD1 (6 bases). CDR1 and CDR2 (germline): WSHSY, SAAADI. Trimming cost V 6 bases and J 0 bases, with 13 bases left between them. This CDR3 comprises 15 residues. The CDR3 region is CASSLRGVSTDTQYF. In nucleotides, the CDR3 is TGCGCCAGCAGCCTCAGGGGAGTAAGCACAGATACGCAGTATTTT.